This is a list of T cell receptor beta chains from one sample in a study of blood T cell repertoires in COVID-19. Profiled with immunoSEQ multiplex PCR; TCRdb holds only in-frame clones, not every one. The sample records 140,000 or so clones, 85% to 90% being singletons. The sample consisted of peripheral blood. These receptors were obtained from a human donor in a cohort sampled during active COVID-19. CDR3s include the opening cysteine and the closing phenylalanine or tryptophan. The D gene is left open where the match is weak. Part of the rows lack a size; the others show once, few, many or a class for expanded clones.

size,J,length,D,V,CDR3,DNA
-,TRBJ2-7,16,-,TRBV6-6,CASKLQGTGVSYEQYF,TGTGCCAGCAAGCTACAAGGGACTGGGGTTTCCTACGAGCAGTACTTC
-,TRBJ2-7,15,-,TRBV6-5,CASSYRTRVHGEQYF,TGTGCCAGCAGTTACCGCACACGGGTGCACGGAGAGCAGTACTTC
-,TRBJ2-3,16,TRBD2,TRBV5-6,CASSLLGLAGKDTQYF,TGTGCCAGCAGCTTATTGGGACTAGCGGGGAAAGATACGCAGTATTTT
-,TRBJ2-1,17,TRBD1,TRBV5-1,CASSRRPGQSLYNEQFF,TGCGCCAGCAGCCGGAGACCGGGACAGTCCCTCTACAATGAGCAGTTCTTC
-,TRBJ1-2,15,TRBD1,TRBV6-4,CASSDSGQGGGGYTF,TGTGCCAGCAGTGACTCGGGACAGGGCGGAGGTGGCTACACCTTC
-,TRBJ2-7,14,TRBD2,TRBV27,CASSLTSGGYEQYF,TGTGCCAGCAGTTTGACTAGCGGGGGATACGAGCAGTACTTC
-,TRBJ1-1,13,-,TRBV9,CASSVHQETEAFF,TGTGCCAGCAGCGTACACCAGGAAACTGAAGCTTTCTTT
-,TRBJ1-5,13,-,TRBV28,CASSFGSNQPQHF,TGTGCCAGCAGTTTCGGGAGCAATCAGCCCCAGCATTTT
once,TRBJ2-7,15,TRBD1,TRBV7-9,CASSLPDRVGYEQYF,TGTGCCAGCAGCCTCCCGGACAGGGTAGGCTACGAGCAGTACTTC
-,TRBJ2-2,18,TRBD2,TRBV11-2,CASSWRLAGGANTGELFF,TGTGCCAGCAGCTGGAGACTAGCGGGGGGTGCGAACACCGGGGAGCTGTTTTTT
-,TRBJ2-1,16,TRBD2,TRBV11-2,CANPGLAGVPTHEQFF,TGTGCCAACCCGGGACTAGCGGGGGTCCCCACCCATGAGCAGTTCTTC
-,TRBJ2-3,15,-,TRBV7-8,CASSPRGSSTDTQYF,TGTGCCAGCAGCCCCCGGGGAAGCAGCACAGATACACAGTATTTT
-,TRBJ2-5,15,-,TRBV23-1,CASSQKRERQETQYF,TGCGCCAGCAGTCAGAAAAGGGAGCGTCAAGAGACCCAGTACTTC
-,TRBJ1-2,16,TRBD1,TRBV7-8,CATKPGQGALLGGYTF,TGTGCCACCAAACCGGGACAGGGGGCCTTGTTGGGTGGCTACACCTTC
few,TRBJ1-2,13,TRBD1,TRBV2,CASTGTGNYGYTF,TGTGCCAGCACCGGGACAGGGAACTATGGCTACACCTTC
-,TRBJ1-1,12,-,TRBV28,CASSFPAGEAFF,TGTGCCAGCAGTTTCCCTGCCGGGGAAGCTTTCTTT
-,TRBJ2-7,15,-,TRBV5-1,CASSSTETGTYEQYF,TGCGCCAGCAGCTCCACGGAGACGGGTACCTACGAGCAGTACTTC